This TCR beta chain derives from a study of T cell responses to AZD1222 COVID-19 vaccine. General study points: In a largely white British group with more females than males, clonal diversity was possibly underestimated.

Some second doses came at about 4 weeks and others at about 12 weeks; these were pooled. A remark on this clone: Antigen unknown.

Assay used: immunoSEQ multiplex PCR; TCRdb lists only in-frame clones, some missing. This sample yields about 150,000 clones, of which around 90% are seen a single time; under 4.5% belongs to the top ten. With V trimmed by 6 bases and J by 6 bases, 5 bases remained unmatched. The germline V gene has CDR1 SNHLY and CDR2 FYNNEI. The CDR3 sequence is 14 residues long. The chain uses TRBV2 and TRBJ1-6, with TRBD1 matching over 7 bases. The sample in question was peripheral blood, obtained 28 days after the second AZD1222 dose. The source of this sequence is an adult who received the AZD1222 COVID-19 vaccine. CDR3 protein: CASSPRGSNSPLHF. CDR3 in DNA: TGTGCCAGCAGCCCCAGGGGGTCTAATTCACCCCTCCACTTT.